This T cell receptor beta chain comes out of a study of regulatory T cells in long-lasting Graves disease. Time point indicated: newly diagnosed GD, antithyroid drugs for less than 3 months. Extracted RNA from PBMCs served as the source of the TCR library. This clonotype occurred a few times. Its antigen is still unknown. Arm-PCR of CDR3 regions and iRepertoire HTBI primers were used to build TCR beta libraries. Each CDR3 protein gets one entry after TCRdb re-called the multiplex PCR reads with MiXCR. The sample shows about 560,000 distinct CDR3 sequences, around 15% of them seen only once. General observations from the study: The study examined only peripheral blood, not thyroid tissue.

The CDR3 contains 14 residues. The trim removed 5 bases at V and 7 bases at J, leaving 13 bases unmatched. Germline V gene data show CDR1 as DFQATT and CDR2 as SNEGSKA (reference sequence). The data also belong to a second study, concerning T cells in Graves' hyperthyroidism and ophthalmopathy. That work contributes: For Graves' hyperthyroidism to be stable, ophthalmopathy could not progress within 18 months. Blood shared most expanded thyroid clonotypes above 0.001.

The chain uses TRBV20-1 and TRBJ1-2; 7 bases are a match to TRBD1. This receptor was obtained from a man between 18 and 35 years old with Graves disease. Sequenced material: peripheral blood mononuclear cells (PBMCs), taken at new diagnosis, from a patient treated with antithyroid drugs. CDR3 in amino acids: CSASPRQGQTGYTF. CDR3 sequence (DNA): TGCAGTGCTTCCCCAAGACAGGGACAAACTGGCTACACCTTC.